The entry below gives a single TCR beta chain sequence along with its context. Its specificity is unknown. At one boundary the junction diverges from the germline segment, which might be a read error. This entry comes from a study of tumor-infiltrating lymphocytes in primary liver carcinoma. Study background: Surgeons resected the patients' primary liver carcinomas. General study findings and limits: Paired tumor-adjacent and tumor-blood samples overlapped less than tumor region pairs did. A significantly higher top-250-clone fraction was found in tumors than in blood (p = 0.039).

This CDR3 is built from 15 residues. Germline loops: CDR1 MDHEN, CDR2 SYDVKM. It was unsorted whole blood that yielded blood RNA, and germline DNA was also extracted. A sample of approximately 4 milliliters of peripheral blood was taken before surgery. A constant-region primer served to make TCR beta cDNA from around 500 ng total RNA. Library construction for TCR beta comprised three nested multiplex PCR rounds performed with slightly modified ARM-PCR. A C-beta reverse primer and TRBV1-TRBV30 forward primers served in each of the first two PCR rounds, at ten to eleven cycles apiece. TCRdb reanalysed the multiplex PCR reads using MiXCR and keeps one entry per CDR3 protein. This sample has a few hundred thousand distinct CDR3 sequences, with more than 55% found just once.

The specimen sequenced was peripheral blood. This TCR derives from a woman in her 30s with primary liver carcinoma and hepatitis B virus infection. This rearrangement joins TRBV28 to TRBJ2-7, with D possibly matching TRBD1 (6 bases). CDR3 region: CASSLHPQGFYKQYF. CDR3 bases: TGCGCCAGCAGTTTGCACCCCCAGGGGTTTTACAAGCAGTACTTC.